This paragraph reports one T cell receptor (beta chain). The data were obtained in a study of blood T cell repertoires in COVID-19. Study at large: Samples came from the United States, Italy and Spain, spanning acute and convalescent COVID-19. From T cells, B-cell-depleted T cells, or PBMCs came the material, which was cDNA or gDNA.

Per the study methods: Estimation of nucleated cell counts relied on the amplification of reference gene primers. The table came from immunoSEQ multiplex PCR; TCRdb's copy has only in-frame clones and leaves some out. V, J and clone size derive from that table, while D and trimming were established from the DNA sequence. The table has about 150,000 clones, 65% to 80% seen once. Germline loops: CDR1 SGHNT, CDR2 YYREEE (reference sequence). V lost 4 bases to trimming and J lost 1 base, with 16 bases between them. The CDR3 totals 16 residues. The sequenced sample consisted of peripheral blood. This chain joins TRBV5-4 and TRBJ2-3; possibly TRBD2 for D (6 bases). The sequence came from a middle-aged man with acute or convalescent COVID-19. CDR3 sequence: CASSPAGFAGTDTQYF. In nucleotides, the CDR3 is TGTGCCAGCAGCCCGGCGGGATTTGCTGGCACAGATACGCAGTATTTT.